The present TCR beta chain was sequenced within a study of cytomegalovirus exposure and HLA in healthy donors. General study findings and limits: Beyond CMV serostatus, there was no information to go on about immune exposure. In a later analysis, HLA-associated beta chains showed higher expansion and lower generation probabilities than comparable chains. TCR beta V- and J-gene trimming was later associated with a missense DCLRE1C variant.

Details on this clone: The antigen remains unidentified. The sample has other DNA sequences that encode this CDR3 too.

PCR involved 60 Vbeta and 13 Jbeta primers. Only in-frame clones appear in the TCRdb table, and some are missing; sequencing was by immunoSEQ multiplex PCR. Found here are about 130,000 clones, around 78% of them singletons; the top ten hold about 1.8%. Germline CDR1 is MRHNA and CDR2 is SNTAGT. V was clipped by 8 bases and J by 2 bases; unmatched bases: 4. The CDR3 loop spans 13 amino acids. The sequence was collected from a man aged 50 to 59 in good health and CMV-seronegative. Sequenced input: PBMCs. V gene TRBV6-4 combines with J gene TRBJ2-3; TRBD2 matches at 7 bases. CDR3 DNA: TGTGCCAGCGGGGAGGGTCACACAGATACGCAGTATTTT. Translating gives CASGEGHTDTQYF.